This TCR beta chain was documented in a study of spatial heterogeneity in lung cancer. Regarding the study as a whole: One measure, the expanded intratumoral alpha and beta TCR count, tracked tumor mutation counts.

Each molecule of TCR cDNA was tagged with one unique molecular identifier. TCRdb re-called the 5' RACE reads with MiXCR, one entry per CDR3 protein. The profile shows fewer than 4,000 distinct CDR3 sequences, 9.2% of them singletons. The ends were cut back, 3 bases at V and 0 bases at J, with 12 bases in the middle. CDR1 is MNHEY, CDR2 SMNVEV, per germline (reference sequence). CDR3 size: 16 residues. Worth noting for this clonotype: Its antigen is as yet unknown.

As for time point: sample taken at primary tumor resection. The cohort: approximately 66 early-stage, untreated non-small cell lung cancer patients. Tumor, nontumor lung or frozen PBMC supplied whole RNA, sequenced without sorting. This clonotype originated in a male donor with early-stage non-small cell lung cancer. This sample comprised lung tumor tissue, obtained at surgery. V gene TRBV27 combines with J gene TRBJ2-1; weak D call: TRBD2 (5 bases). CDR3 loop: CASSLPPTSSYNEQFF. The CDR3 DNA reads as TGTGCCAGCAGTTTGCCCCCAACTAGCTCCTACAATGAGCAGTTCTTC.